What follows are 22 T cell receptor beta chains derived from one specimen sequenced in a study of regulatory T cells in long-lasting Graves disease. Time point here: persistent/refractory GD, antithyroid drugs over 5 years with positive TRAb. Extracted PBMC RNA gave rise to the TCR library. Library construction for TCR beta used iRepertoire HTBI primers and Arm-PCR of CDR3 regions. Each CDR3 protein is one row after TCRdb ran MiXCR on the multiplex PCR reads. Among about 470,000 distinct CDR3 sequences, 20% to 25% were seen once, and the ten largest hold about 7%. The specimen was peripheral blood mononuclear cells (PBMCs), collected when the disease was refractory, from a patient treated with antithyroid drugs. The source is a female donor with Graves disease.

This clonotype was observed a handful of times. For the CDR3, the DNA is TGTGCCACCAGTGATTTGCACCCTAGCGGGAGGGTAGCAGATACGCAGTATTTT. Its protein product is CATSDLHPSGRVADTQYF. The J gene is TRBJ2-3, the V gene TRBV24-1, with 12 bases lining up with TRBD2. Germline lookup yields CDR1 KGHDR and CDR2 SFDVKD. With 0 bases clipped from V and 4 bases from J, the junction kept 7 bases outside the gene matches. The CDR3 sequence is 18 residues long.

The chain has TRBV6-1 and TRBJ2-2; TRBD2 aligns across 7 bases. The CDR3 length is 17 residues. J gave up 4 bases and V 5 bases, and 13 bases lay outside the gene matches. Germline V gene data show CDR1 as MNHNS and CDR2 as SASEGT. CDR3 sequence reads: CASSYSTSAMGTGELFF. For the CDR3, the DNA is TGTGCCAGCAGTTACAGTACTAGCGCCATGGGCACCGGGGAGCTGTTTTTT.

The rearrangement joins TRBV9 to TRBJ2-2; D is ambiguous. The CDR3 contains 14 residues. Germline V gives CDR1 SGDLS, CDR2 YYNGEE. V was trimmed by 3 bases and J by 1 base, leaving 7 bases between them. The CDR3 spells CASSDWQNTGELFF. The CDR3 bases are TGTGCCAGCAGCGACTGGCAGAACACCGGGGAGCTGTTTTTT.

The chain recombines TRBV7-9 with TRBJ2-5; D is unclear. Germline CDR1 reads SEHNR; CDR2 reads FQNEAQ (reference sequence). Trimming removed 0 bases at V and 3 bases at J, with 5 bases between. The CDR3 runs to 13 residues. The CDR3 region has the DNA TGTGCCAGCAGCTTAGCGGTAGAAGAGACCCAGTACTTC. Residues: CASSLAVEETQYF.

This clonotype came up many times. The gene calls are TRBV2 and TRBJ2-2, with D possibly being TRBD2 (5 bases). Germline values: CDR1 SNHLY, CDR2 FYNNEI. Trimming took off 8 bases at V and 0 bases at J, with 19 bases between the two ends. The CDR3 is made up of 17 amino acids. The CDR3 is CASFGLTRSSNTGELFF. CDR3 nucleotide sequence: TGTGCCAGCTTCGGACTTACTAGGAGTTCGAACACCGGGGAGCTGTTTTTT.

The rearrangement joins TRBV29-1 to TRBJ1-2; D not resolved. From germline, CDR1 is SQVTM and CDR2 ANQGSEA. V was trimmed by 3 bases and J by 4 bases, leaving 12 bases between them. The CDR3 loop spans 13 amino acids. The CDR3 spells CSVDLDSSYGYTF. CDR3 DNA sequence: TGCAGCGTTGATCTGGATTCGTCCTATGGCTACACCTTC. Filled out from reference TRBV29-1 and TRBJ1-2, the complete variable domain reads SAVISQKPSRDICQRGTSLTIQCQVDSQVTMMFWYRQQPGQSLTLIATANQGSEATYESGFVIDKFPISRPNLTFSTLTVSNMSPEDSSIYLCSVDLDSSYGYTFGSGTRLTVV.

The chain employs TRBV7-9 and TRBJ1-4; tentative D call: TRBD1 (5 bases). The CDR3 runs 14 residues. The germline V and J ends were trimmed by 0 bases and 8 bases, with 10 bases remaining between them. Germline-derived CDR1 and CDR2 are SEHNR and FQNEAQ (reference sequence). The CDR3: CASSLALTEEKLFF. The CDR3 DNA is TGTGCCAGCAGCTTAGCCCTGACAGAGGAAAAACTGTTTTTT.

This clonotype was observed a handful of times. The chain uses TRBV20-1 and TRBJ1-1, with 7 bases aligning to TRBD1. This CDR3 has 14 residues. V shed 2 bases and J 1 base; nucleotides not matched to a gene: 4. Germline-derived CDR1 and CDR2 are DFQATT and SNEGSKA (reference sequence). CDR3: CSARSGGRNTEAFF. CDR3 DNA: TGCAGTGCTAGATCAGGGGGTAGGAACACTGAAGCTTTCTTT.

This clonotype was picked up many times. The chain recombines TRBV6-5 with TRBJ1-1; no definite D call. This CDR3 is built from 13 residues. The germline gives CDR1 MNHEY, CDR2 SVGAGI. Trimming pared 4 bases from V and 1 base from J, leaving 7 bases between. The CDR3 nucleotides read TGTGCCAGCAGTTCAGTTGGGAACACTGAAGCTTTCTTT. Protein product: CASSSVGNTEAFF.

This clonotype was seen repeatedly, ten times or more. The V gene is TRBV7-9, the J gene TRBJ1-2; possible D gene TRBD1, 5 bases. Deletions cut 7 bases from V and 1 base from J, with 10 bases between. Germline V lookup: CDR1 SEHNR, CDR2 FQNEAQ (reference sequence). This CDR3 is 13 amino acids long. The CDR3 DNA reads TGTGCCAGCACCTTGGGGGTTAACTATGGCTACACCTTC. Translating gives CASTLGVNYGYTF. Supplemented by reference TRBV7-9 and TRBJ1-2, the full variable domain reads DTGVSQNPRHKITKRGQNVTFRCDPISEHNRLYWYRQTLGQGPEFLTYFQNEAQLEKSRLLSDRFSAERPKGSFSTLEIQRTEQGDSAMYLCASTLGVNYGYTFGSGTRLTVV.

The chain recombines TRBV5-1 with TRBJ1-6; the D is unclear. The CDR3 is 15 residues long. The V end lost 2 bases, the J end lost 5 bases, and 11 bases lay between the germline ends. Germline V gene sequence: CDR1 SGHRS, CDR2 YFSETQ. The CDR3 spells CASSFSAGHNSPLHF. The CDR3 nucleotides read TGCGCCAGCAGCTTTTCGGCAGGACATAATTCACCCCTCCACTTT.

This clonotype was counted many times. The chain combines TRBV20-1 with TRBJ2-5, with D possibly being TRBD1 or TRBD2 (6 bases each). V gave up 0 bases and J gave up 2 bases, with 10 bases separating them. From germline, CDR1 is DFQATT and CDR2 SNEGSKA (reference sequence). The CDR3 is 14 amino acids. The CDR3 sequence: CSARDRGAQETQYF. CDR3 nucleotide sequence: TGCAGTGCTAGAGATAGGGGGGCTCAAGAGACCCAGTACTTC.

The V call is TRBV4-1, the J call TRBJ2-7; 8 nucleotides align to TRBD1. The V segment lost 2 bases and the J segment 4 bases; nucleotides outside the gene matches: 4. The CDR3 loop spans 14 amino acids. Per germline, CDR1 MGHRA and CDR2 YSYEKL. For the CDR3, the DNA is TGCGCCAGCAGCCAACACAGGGGGATGTACGAGCAGTACTTC. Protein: CASSQHRGMYEQYF.

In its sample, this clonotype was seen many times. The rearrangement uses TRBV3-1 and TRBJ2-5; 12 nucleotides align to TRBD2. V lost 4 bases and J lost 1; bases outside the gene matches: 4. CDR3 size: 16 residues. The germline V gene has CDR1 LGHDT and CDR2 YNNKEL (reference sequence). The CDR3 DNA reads TGTGCCAGCAGCCTTACTAGCGGGGGGTTCCAAGAGACCCAGTACTTC. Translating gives CASSLTSGGFQETQYF.

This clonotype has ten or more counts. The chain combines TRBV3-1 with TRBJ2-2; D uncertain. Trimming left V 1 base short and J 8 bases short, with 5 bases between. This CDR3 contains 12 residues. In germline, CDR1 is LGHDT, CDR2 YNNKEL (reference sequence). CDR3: CASSQGDGELFF. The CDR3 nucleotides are TGTGCCAGCAGCCAAGGGGATGGGGAGCTGTTTTTT.

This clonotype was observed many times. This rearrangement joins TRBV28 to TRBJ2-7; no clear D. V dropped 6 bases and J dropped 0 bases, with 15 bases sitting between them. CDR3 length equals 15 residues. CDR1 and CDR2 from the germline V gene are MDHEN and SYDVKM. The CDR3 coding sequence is TGTGCCAGCAGCCCAGCCGACTCTAGCTCCTACGAGCAGTACTTC. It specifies CASSPADSSSYEQYF.

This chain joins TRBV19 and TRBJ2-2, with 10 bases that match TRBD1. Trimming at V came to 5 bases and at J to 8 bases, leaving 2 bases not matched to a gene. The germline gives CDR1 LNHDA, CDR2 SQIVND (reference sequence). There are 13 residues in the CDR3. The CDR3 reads CASSGTGEGELFF. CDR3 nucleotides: TGTGCCAGTAGTGGGACAGGGGAGGGGGAGCTGTTTTTT.

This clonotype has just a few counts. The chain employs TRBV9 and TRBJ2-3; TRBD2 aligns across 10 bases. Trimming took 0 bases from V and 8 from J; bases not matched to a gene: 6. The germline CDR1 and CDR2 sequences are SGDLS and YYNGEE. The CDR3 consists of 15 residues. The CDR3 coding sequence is TGTGCCAGCAGCGTAGGTACTAGCGGGGAGGGTACGCAGTATTTT. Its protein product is CASSVGTSGEGTQYF.

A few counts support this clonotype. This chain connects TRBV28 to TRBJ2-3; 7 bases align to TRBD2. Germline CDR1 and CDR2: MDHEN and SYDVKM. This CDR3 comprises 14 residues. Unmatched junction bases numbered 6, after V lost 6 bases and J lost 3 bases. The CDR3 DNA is TGTGCCAGCAGCAGCCGCGGGGGTACAGATACGCAGTATTTT. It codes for CASSSRGGTDTQYF. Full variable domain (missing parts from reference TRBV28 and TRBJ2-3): DVKVTQSSRYLVKRTGEKVFLECVQDMDHENMFWYRQDPGLGLRLIYFSYDVKMKEKGDIPEGYSVSREKKERFSLILESASTNQTSMYLCASSSRGGTDTQYFGPGTRLTVL.

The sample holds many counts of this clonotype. The CDR3 here is CASTLVPRGTEAFF. The CDR3 region has the DNA TGTGCCAGCACTCTGGTGCCCCGGGGGACTGAAGCTTTCTTT. V gene TRBV12-3 or TRBV12-4 combines with J gene TRBJ1-1, with D possibly TRBD1 on 5 matching bases. CDR3 length: 14 amino acids. V shed 7 bases and J shed 5 bases, with 17 bases lying between them.

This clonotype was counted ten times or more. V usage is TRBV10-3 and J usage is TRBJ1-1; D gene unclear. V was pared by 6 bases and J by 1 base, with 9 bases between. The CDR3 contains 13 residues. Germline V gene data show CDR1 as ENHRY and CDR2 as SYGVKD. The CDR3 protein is CAIRRTGNTEAFF. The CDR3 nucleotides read TGTGCCATCAGACGGACGGGGAACACTGAAGCTTTCTTT.

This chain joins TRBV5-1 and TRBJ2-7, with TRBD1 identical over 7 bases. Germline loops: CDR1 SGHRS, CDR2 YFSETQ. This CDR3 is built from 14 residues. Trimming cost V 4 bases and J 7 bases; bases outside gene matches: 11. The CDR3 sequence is CASSLTGVQREQYF. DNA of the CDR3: TGCGCCAGCAGCCTAACAGGGGTTCAAAGGGAGCAGTACTTC.